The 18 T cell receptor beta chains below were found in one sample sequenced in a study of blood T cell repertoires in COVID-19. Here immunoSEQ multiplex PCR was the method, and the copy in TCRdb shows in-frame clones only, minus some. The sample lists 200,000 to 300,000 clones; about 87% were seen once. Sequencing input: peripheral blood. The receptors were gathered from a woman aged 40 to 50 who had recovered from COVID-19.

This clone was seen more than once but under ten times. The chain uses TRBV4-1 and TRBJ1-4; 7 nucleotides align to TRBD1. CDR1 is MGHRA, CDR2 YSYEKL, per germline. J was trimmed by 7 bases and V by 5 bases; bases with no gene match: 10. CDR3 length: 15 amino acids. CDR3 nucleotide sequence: TGCGCCAGCAGCGATAATCTCAGGGGGGCTGAAAAACTGTTTTTT. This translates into CASSDNLRGAEKLFF.

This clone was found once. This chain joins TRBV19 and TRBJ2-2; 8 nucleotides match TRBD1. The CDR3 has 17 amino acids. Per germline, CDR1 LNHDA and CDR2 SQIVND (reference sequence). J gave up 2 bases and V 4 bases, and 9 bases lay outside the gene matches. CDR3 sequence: CASSTRRQGINTGELFF. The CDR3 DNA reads TGTGCCAGTAGTACGAGGAGACAGGGGATCAACACCGGGGAGCTGTTTTTT.

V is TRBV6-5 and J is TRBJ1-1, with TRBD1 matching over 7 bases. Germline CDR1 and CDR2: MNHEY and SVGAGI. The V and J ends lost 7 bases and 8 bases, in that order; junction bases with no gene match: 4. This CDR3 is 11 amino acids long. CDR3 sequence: CASMRGLEAFF. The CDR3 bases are TGTGCCAGCATGAGGGGGCTGGAAGCTTTCTTT.

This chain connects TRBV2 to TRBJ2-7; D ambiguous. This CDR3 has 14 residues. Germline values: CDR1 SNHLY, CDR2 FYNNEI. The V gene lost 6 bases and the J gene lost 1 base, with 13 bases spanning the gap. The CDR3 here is CASSPPGRSYEQYF. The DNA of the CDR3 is TGTGCCAGCAGCCCCCCGGGTCGGTCCTACGAGCAGTACTTC.

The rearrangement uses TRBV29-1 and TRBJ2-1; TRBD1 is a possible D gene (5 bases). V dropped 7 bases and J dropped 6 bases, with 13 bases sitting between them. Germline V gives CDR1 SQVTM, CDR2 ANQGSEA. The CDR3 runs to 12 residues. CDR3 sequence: CSAPSGSNEQFF. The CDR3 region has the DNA TGCAGCGCCCCCTCAGGGTCCAATGAGCAGTTCTTC.

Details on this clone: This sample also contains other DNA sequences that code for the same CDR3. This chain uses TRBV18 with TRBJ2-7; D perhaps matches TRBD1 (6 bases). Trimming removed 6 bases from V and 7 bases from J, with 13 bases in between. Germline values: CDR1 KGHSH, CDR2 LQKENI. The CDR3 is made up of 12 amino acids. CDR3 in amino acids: CASSHPRGEQYF. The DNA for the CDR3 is TGTGCCAGCTCCCATCCAAGGGGGGAGCAGTACTTC. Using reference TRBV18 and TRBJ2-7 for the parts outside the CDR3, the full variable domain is NAGVMQNPRHLVRRRGQEARLRCSPMKGHSHVYWYRQLPEEGLKFMVYLQKENIIDESGMPKERFSAEFPKEGPSILRIQQVVRGDSAAYFCASSHPRGEQYFGPGTRLTVT.

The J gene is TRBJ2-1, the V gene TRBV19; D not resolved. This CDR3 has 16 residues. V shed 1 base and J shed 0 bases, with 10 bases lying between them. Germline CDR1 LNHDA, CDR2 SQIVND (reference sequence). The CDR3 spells CASSIGGDLSYNEQFF. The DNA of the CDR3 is TGTGCCAGTAGTATAGGCGGTGACCTCTCCTACAATGAGCAGTTCTTC.

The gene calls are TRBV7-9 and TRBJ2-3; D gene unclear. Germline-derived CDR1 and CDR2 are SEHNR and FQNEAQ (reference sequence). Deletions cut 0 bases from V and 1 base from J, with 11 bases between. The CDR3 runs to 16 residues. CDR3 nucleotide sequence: TGTGCCAGCAGCTTAGCCCTAATTTTGGGCACAGATACGCAGTATTTT. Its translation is CASSLALILGTDTQYF.

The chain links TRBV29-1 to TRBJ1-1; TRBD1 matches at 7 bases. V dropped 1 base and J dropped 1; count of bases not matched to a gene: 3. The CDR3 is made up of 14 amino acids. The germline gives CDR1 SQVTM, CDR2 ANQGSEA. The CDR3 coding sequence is TGCAGCGTTGAAGTACAGGGGAAGAACACTGAAGCTTTCTTT. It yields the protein CSVEVQGKNTEAFF. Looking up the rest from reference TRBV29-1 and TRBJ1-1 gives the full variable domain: SAVISQKPSRDICQRGTSLTIQCQVDSQVTMMFWYRQQPGQSLTLIATANQGSEATYESGFVIDKFPISRPNLTFSTLTVSNMSPEDSSIYLCSVEVQGKNTEAFFGQGTRLTVV.

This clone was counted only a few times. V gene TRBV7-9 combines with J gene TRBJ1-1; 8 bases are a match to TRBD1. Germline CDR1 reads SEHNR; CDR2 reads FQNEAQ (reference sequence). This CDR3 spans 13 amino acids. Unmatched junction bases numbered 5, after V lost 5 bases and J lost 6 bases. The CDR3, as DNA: TGTGCCAGCAGCACAGGGGGTACGGCTGAAGCTTTCTTT. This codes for CASSTGGTAEAFF.

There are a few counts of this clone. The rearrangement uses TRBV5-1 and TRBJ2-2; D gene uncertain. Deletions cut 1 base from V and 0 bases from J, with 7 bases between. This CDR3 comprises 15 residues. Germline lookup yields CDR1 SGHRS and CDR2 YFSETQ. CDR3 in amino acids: CASSLTVANTGELFF. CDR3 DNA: TGCGCCAGCAGCTTGACAGTCGCGAACACCGGGGAGCTGTTTTTT.

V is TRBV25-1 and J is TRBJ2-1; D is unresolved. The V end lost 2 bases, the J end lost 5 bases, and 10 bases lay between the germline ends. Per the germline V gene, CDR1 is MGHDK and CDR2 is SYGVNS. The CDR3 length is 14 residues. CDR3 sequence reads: CASSEKVRNNEQFF. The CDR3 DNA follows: TGTGCCAGCAGTGAAAAGGTCAGGAACAATGAGCAGTTCTTC.

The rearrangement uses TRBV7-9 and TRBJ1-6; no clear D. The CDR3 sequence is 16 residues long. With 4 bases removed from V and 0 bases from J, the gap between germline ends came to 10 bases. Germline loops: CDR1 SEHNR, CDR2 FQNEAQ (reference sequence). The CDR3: CASSSGLSSYNSPLHF. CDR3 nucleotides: TGTGCCAGCAGCTCCGGTTTAAGCTCCTATAATTCACCCCTCCACTTT. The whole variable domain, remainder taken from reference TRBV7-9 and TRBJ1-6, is DTGVSQNPRHKITKRGQNVTFRCDPISEHNRLYWYRQTLGQGPEFLTYFQNEAQLEKSRLLSDRFSAERPKGSFSTLEIQRTEQGDSAMYLCASSSGLSSYNSPLHFGNGTRLTVT.

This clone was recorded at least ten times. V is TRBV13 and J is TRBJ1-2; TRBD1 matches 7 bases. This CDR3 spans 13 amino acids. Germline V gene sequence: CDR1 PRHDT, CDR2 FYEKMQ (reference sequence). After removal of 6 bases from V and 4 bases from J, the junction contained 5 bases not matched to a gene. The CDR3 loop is CASRPTGVYGYTF. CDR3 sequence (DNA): TGTGCCAGCAGGCCTACAGGGGTCTATGGCTACACCTTC. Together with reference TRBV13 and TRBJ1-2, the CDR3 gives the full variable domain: AAGVIQSPRHLIKEKRETATLKCYPIPRHDTVYWYQQGPGQDPQFLISFYEKMQSDKGSIPDRFSAQQFSDYHSELNMSSLELGDSALYFCASRPTGVYGYTFGSGTRLTVV.

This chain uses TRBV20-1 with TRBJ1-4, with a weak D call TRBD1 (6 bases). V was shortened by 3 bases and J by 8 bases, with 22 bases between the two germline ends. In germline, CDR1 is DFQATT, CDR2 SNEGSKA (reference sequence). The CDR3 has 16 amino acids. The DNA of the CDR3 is TGCAGTGCTAGTAAAAGCCGTGGCAGGGGAGACGAAAAACTGTTTTTT. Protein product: CSASKSRGRGDEKLFF.

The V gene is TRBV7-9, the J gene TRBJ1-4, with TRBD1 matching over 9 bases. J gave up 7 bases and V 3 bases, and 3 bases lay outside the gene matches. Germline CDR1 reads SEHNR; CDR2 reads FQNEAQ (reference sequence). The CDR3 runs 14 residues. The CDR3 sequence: CASSFTGGGEKLFF. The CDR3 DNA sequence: TGTGCCAGCAGCTTTACAGGGGGCGGTGAAAAACTGTTTTTT.

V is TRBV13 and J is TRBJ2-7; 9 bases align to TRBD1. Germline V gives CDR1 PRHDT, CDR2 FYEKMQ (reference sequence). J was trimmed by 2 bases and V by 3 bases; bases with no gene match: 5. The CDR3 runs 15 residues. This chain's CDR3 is CASSFGQGRTYEQYF. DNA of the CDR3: TGTGCCAGCAGCTTCGGACAGGGGAGAACCTACGAGCAGTACTTC. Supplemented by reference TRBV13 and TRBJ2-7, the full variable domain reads AAGVIQSPRHLIKEKRETATLKCYPIPRHDTVYWYQQGPGQDPQFLISFYEKMQSDKGSIPDRFSAQQFSDYHSELNMSSLELGDSALYFCASSFGQGRTYEQYFGPGTRLTVT.

Here the CDR3 DNA reads TGTGCCTGGAGTGTACTAAGTCAGGGACTAGCTTTCTTT. Amino acids: CAWSVLSQGLAFF. V and J are TRBV30 and TRBJ1-1; D perhaps matches TRBD1 (5 bases). Germline V gene lookup returns CDR1 GTSNPN and CDR2 SVGIG (reference sequence). CDR3 length: 13 amino acids. V lost 0 bases to trimming and J lost 10 bases, with 15 bases between them.